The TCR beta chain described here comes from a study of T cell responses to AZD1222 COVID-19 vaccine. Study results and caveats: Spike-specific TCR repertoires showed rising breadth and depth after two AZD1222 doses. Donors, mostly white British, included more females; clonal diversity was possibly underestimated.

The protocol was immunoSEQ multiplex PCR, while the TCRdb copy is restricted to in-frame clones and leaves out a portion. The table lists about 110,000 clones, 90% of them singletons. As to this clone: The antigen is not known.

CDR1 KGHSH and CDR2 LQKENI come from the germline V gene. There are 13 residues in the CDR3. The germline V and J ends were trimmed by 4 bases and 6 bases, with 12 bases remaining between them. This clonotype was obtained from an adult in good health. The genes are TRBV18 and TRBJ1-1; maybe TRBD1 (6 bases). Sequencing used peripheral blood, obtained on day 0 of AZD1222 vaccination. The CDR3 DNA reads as TGTGCCAGCTCACAGAGCGGGGGCGCTGAAGCTTTCTTT. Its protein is CASSQSGGAEAFF.